The clone carrying this T cell receptor beta chain was seen a few times. The data belong to a study of blood T cell repertoires in COVID-19. The wider study: COVID-19 samples, acute and convalescent, were from the United States, Italy and Spain. T cells, B-cell-depleted T cells, or PBMCs provided the cDNA or gDNA that served as material.

Methods used by the authors: For nucleated cells, counts were estimated from reference gene primer amplification. Method: immunoSEQ multiplex PCR; TCRdb's copy keeps in-frame clones and lacks some. V and J calls and clone size are given by that table; D and trimming were obtained from the DNA. Of 60,000 to 90,000 clones in the sample, 65% to 85% were seen once. This TCR was recovered from a man aged 60-69 years with active or convalescent COVID-19. What was sequenced was peripheral blood.

DNA of the CDR3: TGTGCCTGGAGCGGGGGATATGGCTACACCTTC. It yields the protein CAWSGGYGYTF. The chain has TRBV30 and TRBJ1-2; tentative D call: TRBD1 (5 bases). Germline V gene data show CDR1 as GTSNPN and CDR2 as SVGIG (reference sequence). This CDR3 has 11 residues. Trimming stripped 3 bases from V and 5 bases from J, with 7 bases between.